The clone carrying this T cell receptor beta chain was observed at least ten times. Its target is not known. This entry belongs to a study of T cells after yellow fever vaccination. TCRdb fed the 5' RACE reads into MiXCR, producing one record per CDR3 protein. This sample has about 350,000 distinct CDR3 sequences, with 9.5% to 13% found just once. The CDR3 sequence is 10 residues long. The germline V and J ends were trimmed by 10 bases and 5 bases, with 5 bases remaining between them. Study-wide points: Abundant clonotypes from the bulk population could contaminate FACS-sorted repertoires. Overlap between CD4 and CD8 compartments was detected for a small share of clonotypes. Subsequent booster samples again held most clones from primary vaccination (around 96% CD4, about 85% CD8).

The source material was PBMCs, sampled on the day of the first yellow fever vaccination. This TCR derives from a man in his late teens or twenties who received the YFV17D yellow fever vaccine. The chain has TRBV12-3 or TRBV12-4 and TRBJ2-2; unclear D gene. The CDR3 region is CATGTGELFF. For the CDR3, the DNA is TGTGCCACCGGAACCGGGGAGCTGTTTTTT.